The entry that follows covers one T cell receptor beta chain sequence. Measured with immunoSEQ multiplex PCR; TCRdb has only the in-frame clones, and not every one. The sample has 150,000 to 200,000 clones, approximately 90% seen once; the top ten hold around 12%. CDR1 and CDR2 (germline): ENHRY, SYGVKD. CDR3 length: 13 residues. V lost 7 bases, J lost 1 base, and 10 bases lay in between. This specimen comes from a study of control samples from healthy donors and cancer patients. The receptor was isolated from a man aged 25-45 years in good health. The material sequenced was blood. The chain carries TRBV10-3 and TRBJ1-1; perhaps TRBD1 as D (6 bases). The DNA for the CDR3 is TGTGCCATCAAGGGGGGCGCGAACACTGAAGCTTTCTTT. Protein product: CAIKGGANTEAFF.